The sequence of this T cell receptor beta chain was determined in a study of control samples from healthy donors and cancer patients. Only in-frame clones appear in the TCRdb table, and some are missing; sequencing was by immunoSEQ multiplex PCR. The sample includes about 70,000 clones, about 80% of them seen just once. This clone showed up just a few times. The sample comprised PBMCs. The origin of this receptor is a woman in her forties or fifties with lung cancer.

For the CDR3, the DNA is TGTGCCAGCAGCTTGGGAGGGGCGCAGTCAAATGAGCAGTTCTTC. Translated: CASSLGGAQSNEQFF. The rearrangement joins TRBV5-8 to TRBJ2-1, with D possibly called TRBD1 or TRBD2 (5 bases each). This CDR3 is built from 15 residues. V was pared by 0 bases and J by 7 bases, with 14 bases between. CDR1 is SGHTS and CDR2 is YDEGEE in the germline V gene.